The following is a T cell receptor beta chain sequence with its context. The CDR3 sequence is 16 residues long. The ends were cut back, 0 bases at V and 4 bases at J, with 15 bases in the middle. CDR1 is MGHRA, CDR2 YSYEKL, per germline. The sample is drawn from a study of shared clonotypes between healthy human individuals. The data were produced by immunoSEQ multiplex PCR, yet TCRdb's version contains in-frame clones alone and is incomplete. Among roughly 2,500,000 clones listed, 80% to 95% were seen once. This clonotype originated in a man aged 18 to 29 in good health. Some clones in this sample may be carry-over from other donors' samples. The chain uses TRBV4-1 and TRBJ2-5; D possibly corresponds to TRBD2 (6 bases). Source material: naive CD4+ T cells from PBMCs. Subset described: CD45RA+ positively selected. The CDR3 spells CASSQDPGGVGETQYF. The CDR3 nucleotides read TGCGCCAGCAGCCAAGATCCCGGGGGAGTGGGAGAGACCCAGTACTTC.